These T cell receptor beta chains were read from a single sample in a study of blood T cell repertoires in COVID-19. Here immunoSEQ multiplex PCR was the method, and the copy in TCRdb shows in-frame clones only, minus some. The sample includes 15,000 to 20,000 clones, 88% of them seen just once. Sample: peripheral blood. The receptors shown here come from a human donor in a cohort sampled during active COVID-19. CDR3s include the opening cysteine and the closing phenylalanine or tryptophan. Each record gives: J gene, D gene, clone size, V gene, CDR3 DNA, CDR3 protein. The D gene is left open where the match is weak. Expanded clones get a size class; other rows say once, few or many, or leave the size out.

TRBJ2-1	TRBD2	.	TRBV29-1	TGCAGCGTTGGAACTAGCGGGGGGGCTTTTATCAATGAGCAGTTCTTC	CSVGTSGGAFINEQFF
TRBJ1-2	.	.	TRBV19	TGTGCCAGTAGTGCTTCTTGGAGGGCCGAAGGCTACACCTTC	CASSASWRAEGYTF
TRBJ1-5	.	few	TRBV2	TGTGCCAGCAGTAGCCGACAGGACTATCAGCCCCAGCATTTT	CASSSRQDYQPQHF
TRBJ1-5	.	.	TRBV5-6	TGTGCCAGCAGCTTCGGACTGGCGGATCAGCCCCAGCATTTT	CASSFGLADQPQHF
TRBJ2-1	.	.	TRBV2	TGTGCCAGCAGCGGGAAGGATGCGGTCTACAATGAGCAGTTCTTC	CASSGKDAVYNEQFF
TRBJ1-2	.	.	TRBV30	TGTGCCTGGAGTGGGGCGGGACGGAACTATGGCTACACCTTC	CAWSGAGRNYGYTF
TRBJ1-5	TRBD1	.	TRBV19	TGTGCCAGTAGTGCCGGGACAGGCGGGAATCAGCCCCAGCATTTT	CASSAGTGGNQPQHF
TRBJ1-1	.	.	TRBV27	TGTGCCAGCAAGTGGATCGGAGGGGCATCTGAAGCTTTCTTT	CASKWIGGASEAFF
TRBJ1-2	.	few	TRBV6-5	TGTGCCAGCAGTTATAATGGCGGTGGGAGGGGTGGCTACACCTTC	CASSYNGGGRGGYTF
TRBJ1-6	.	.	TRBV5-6	TGTGCCAGCAGCCCCGGGTATCCCTATAATTCACCCCTCCACTTT	CASSPGYPYNSPLHF
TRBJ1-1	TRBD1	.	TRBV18	TGTGCCAGCTCATTGGGACAGGGGGCAAGGGTCGGCACTGAAGCTTTCTTT	CASSLGQGARVGTEAFF
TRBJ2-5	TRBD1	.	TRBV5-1	TGCGCCAGCAGTAGTGGAGGACAGGGGTACCAAGAGACCCAGTACTTC	CASSSGGQGYQETQYF
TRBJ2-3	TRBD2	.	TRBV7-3	TGTGCCAGCAGCTTAAATGGGCGGGGGATCTCAGATACGCAGTATTTT	CASSLNGRGISDTQYF
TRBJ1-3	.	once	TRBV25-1	TGTGCCAGCAGTGCCCCAGGGTCGGGAAACACCATATATTTT	CASSAPGSGNTIYF
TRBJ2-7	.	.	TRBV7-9	TGTGCCAGCAGCCAGGGCTCGAGTCGCGAGCAGTACTTC	CASSQGSSREQYF
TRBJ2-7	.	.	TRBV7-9	TGTGCCAGCAGCTTAATGGCAGGAGGCTACGAGCAGTACTTC	CASSLMAGGYEQYF
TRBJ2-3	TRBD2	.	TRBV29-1	TGCAGCGTCTCTAGCGGTGATGGGACGCAGTATTTT	CSVSSGDGTQYF
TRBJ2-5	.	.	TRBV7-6	TGTGCCAGCAGCTTAGGTTGGGGGCCTCCACTCCAAGAGACCCAGTACTTC	CASSLGWGPPLQETQYF
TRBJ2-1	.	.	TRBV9	TGTGCCAGCAGCGCCCGGGACTCACACTACAATGAGCAGTTCTTC	CASSARDSHYNEQFF
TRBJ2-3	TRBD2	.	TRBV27	TGTGCCAGCAGTTTAAGCTCCCAGCGGGGGGGCACAGATACGCAGTATTTT	CASSLSSQRGGTDTQYF
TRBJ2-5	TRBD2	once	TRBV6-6	TGTGCCAGCAGAGCGGGGGAGGAACAAGAGACCCAGTACTTC	CASRAGEEQETQYF